A single sample gave rise to the 8 T cell receptor beta chains below, sequenced in a study of shared clonotypes between healthy human individuals. The data were produced by immunoSEQ multiplex PCR, yet TCRdb's version contains in-frame clones alone and is incomplete. Of about 300,000 clones in the sample, roughly 70% were seen once. Sequenced: memory CD4+ T cells sorted from blood. Stated subset: CD45RA-negative fraction. Receptors originate from a man aged 25-40 years in good health.

Concerning this clone: It may be a read error: a sequence one base away is much more abundant. This sequence joins TRBV7-8 and TRBJ2-2; weak D call: TRBD2 (6 bases). CDR1 and CDR2 from the germline V gene are SGHVS and FQNEAQ. V lost 6 bases and J 6 bases, leaving 17 bases between the germline ends. The CDR3 runs 15 residues. This chain's CDR3 is CASRLRWEAAGELFF. The CDR3 nucleotides are TGTGCCAGCAGACTCAGGTGGGAGGCCGCCGGGGAGCTGTTTTTT. Variable domain in full (rest from reference TRBV7-8 and TRBJ2-2): GAGVSQSPRYKVAKRGQDVALRCDPISGHVSLFWYQQALGQGPEFLTYFQNEAQLDKSGLPSDRFFAERPEGSVSTLKIQRTQQEDSAVYLCASRLRWEAAGELFFGEGSRLTVL.

This clone was picked up one time. The V and J genes are TRBV6-5 and TRBJ2-1, with TRBD2 identical over 8 bases. CDR3 length: 15 residues. Trimming cost V 4 bases and J 2 bases; bases outside gene matches: 4. CDR1 is MNHEY and CDR2 is SVGAGI in the germline V gene. CDR3 nucleotide sequence: TGTGCCAGCAGTTCCAATAGCGGGACCTACAATGAGCAGTTCTTC. Its protein is CASSSNSGTYNEQFF.

J is TRBJ1-5 and V is TRBV6-1; the match to TRBD1 covers 7 bases. CDR3 size: 14 residues. The trim removed 11 bases at V and 6 bases at J, leaving 13 bases unmatched. CDR1 and CDR2 from the germline V gene are MNHNS and SASEGT. CDR3 DNA sequence: TGTGCCGCAACAGGGGCAGGGATGGGTCAGCCCCAGCATTTT. This sequence encodes CAATGAGMGQPQHF.

The gene calls are TRBV6-1 and TRBJ1-5, with D possibly TRBD1 on 5 matching bases. Trimming removed 2 bases at V and 0 bases at J, with 11 bases between. The germline CDR1 and CDR2 sequences are MNHNS and SASEGT. This CDR3 has 16 residues. The CDR3 reads CASSEIYRSSNQPQHF. DNA for the CDR3: TGTGCCAGCAGTGAAATATACAGGAGTAGCAATCAGCCCCAGCATTTT.

In this sample, this clone turned up a few times. This chain links TRBV7-3 with TRBJ2-1; D gene unclear. Germline V gene lookup returns CDR1 SGHTA and CDR2 FQGTGA. The CDR3 spans 15 residues. Trimming pared 2 bases from V and 0 bases from J, leaving 8 bases between. The CDR3 is CASSLAPLSYNEQFF. CDR3 sequence (DNA): TGTGCCAGCAGCTTAGCCCCCCTCTCCTACAATGAGCAGTTCTTC.

The V gene is TRBV2, the J gene TRBJ2-3; D remains ambiguous. CDR3 length: 12 amino acids. Trimming stripped 5 bases from V and 6 bases from J, with 9 bases between. Germline values: CDR1 SNHLY, CDR2 FYNNEI. The CDR3 region is CASSPVLDTQYF. CDR3 in DNA: TGTGCCAGCAGTCCGGTACTGGATACGCAGTATTTT.

The chain joins TRBV5-4 to TRBJ2-7; D unresolved. This CDR3 contains 15 residues. The germline V gene encodes CDR1 SGHNT and CDR2 YYREEE (reference sequence). Trimming stripped 0 bases from V and 3 bases from J, with 13 bases between. DNA of the CDR3: TGTGCCAGCAGCTTGGGTGAGACGGATTTCTACGAGCAGTACTTC. This gives the protein CASSLGETDFYEQYF.

V is TRBV7-2 and J is TRBJ2-1, with 8 bases matching TRBD2. Trimming took 2 bases from V and 9 from J; bases not matched to a gene: 3. Per germline, CDR1 SGHTA and CDR2 FQGNSA. This CDR3 spans 13 amino acids. DNA for the CDR3: TGTGCCAGCAGCTTAAAGCGGGAGTTTGAGCAGTTCTTC. This translates into CASSLKREFEQFF.